This T cell receptor beta chain is from a study of T cells in Graves' hyperthyroidism and ophthalmopathy. Newly diagnosed hyperthyroidism, duration under 2 months, in patients aged 18 to 65. RNA transcripts provided the source from which TCR beta CDR3 regions were amplified. The HTBI primer set served for first-round RT-PCR of the TCR CDR3. TCRdb analysed the multiplex PCR reads with MiXCR anew, one entry per CDR3 protein. The repertoire holds roughly 720,000 distinct CDR3 sequences, with 17% as singletons. This clonotype has at least ten counts. The sequence was collected from a man aged 45-60 years with Graves' hyperthyroidism. The source material was blood.

CDR3 coding DNA: TGTGCCAGCAGCTTATTTTATAGCTCCTACAATGAGCAGTTCTTC. Protein: CASSLFYSSYNEQFF. The V gene is TRBV11-3, the J gene TRBJ2-1; no reliable D call. V gave up 2 bases and J gave up 0 bases, with 8 bases separating them. The CDR3 is made up of 15 amino acids. Germline V CDR1 and CDR2: SGHNT, YENEEA.